The next 32 T cell receptor beta chains were all read from a single sample in a study of blood T cell repertoires in COVID-19. TCRdb keeps only in-frame clones here, not all; method: immunoSEQ multiplex PCR. The sample has about 230,000 clones; over 75% are singletons. The material sequenced was peripheral blood. The receptors stem from a woman aged 80 or over with acute or convalescent COVID-19.

J is TRBJ2-2 and V is TRBV19, with 7 bases identical to TRBD1. The length of the CDR3 is 14 residues. Germline-derived CDR1 and CDR2 are LNHDA and SQIVND (reference sequence). V lost 4 bases and J lost 4; bases outside the gene matches: 3. In nucleotides, the CDR3 is TGTGCCAGTAGTACGACAGGGAGCACCGGGGAGCTGTTTTTT. As protein: CASSTTGSTGELFF.

The gene calls are TRBV19 and TRBJ1-1, with D unresolved. The CDR3 is made up of 15 amino acids. The germline V gene encodes CDR1 LNHDA and CDR2 SQIVND (reference sequence). The V and J ends lost 5 bases and 0 bases respectively, with 13 bases between them. This CDR3 is CASSLGDTMNTEAFF. The CDR3 coding sequence is TGTGCCAGTAGTCTAGGCGACACGATGAACACTGAAGCTTTCTTT.

This chain links TRBV18 with TRBJ1-5; TRBD1 aligns across 7 bases. This CDR3 comprises 16 residues. Germline V gene sequence: CDR1 KGHSH, CDR2 LQKENI. Unmatched junction bases numbered 9, after V lost 3 bases and J lost 4 bases. The CDR3 nucleotides read TGTGCCAGCTCACCCGATCGGACAGGCCCAAATCAGCCCCAGCATTTT. It is translated as CASSPDRTGPNQPQHF.

This clone was counted only a few times. CDR3 sequence reads: CASSVDSGMGPYEQYF. The CDR3 nucleotides are TGTGCCAGCAGCGTAGATAGCGGGATGGGTCCCTACGAGCAGTACTTC. This chain links TRBV9 with TRBJ2-7; 8 nucleotides match TRBD2. V lost 0 bases, J lost 2 bases, and 7 bases stayed unmatched. CDR3 length: 16 amino acids. The germline V gene encodes CDR1 SGDLS and CDR2 YYNGEE.

J is TRBJ2-7 and V is TRBV6-5; 9 positions match TRBD1. Trimming at V came to 6 bases and at J to 5 bases, leaving 8 bases not matched to a gene. The length of the CDR3 is 14 residues. Germline CDR1 reads MNHEY; CDR2 reads SVGAGI. CDR3 sequence: CASSPEQGAHEQYF. As DNA, the CDR3 is TGTGCCAGCAGCCCAGAACAGGGGGCCCACGAGCAGTACTTC.

The chain carries TRBV30 and TRBJ2-3, with TRBD1 matching 8 bases. Trimming removed 5 bases from V and 6 bases from J; junction bases left unmatched: 7. CDR3 length equals 13 residues. Germline-derived CDR1 and CDR2 are GTSNPN and SVGIG (reference sequence). The CDR3 DNA follows: TGTGCCTGGCGCCCAGGGGGCGCGGATACGCAGTATTTT. Its translation is CAWRPGGADTQYF. Supplemented by reference TRBV30 and TRBJ2-3, the full variable domain reads SQTIHQWPATLVQPVGSPLSLECTVEGTSNPNLYWYRQAAGRGLQLLFYSVGIGQISSEVPQNLSASRPQDRQFILSSKKLLLSDSGFYLCAWRPGGADTQYFGPGTRLTVL.

The chain uses TRBV15 and TRBJ1-2; 10 bases match TRBD1. With V trimmed by 5 bases and J by 3 bases, 6 bases remained unmatched. CDR3 length: 15 amino acids. Germline assignment: CDR1 LNHNV and CDR2 YYDKDF (reference sequence). The CDR3 DNA sequence: TGTGCCACCAGCTTACGGACAGGGGGGGACTATGGCTACACCTTC. Translated: CATSLRTGGDYGYTF.

In this sample, this clone turned up once. The chain combines TRBV24-1 with TRBJ2-3; 9 nucleotides line up with TRBD1. V was pared by 5 bases and J by 10 bases, with 12 bases of the junction left unmatched. There are 15 residues in the CDR3. From germline, CDR1 is KGHDR and CDR2 SFDVKD. CDR3 residues: CATSASQGAEGPQYF. Here the CDR3 DNA reads TGTGCCACCAGTGCGTCACAGGGGGCGGAGGGGCCGCAGTATTTT.

This rearrangement joins TRBV13 to TRBJ1-1, with 7 bases identical to TRBD1. The CDR3 has 15 amino acids. Germline CDR1 PRHDT, CDR2 FYEKMQ (reference sequence). The V segment lost 2 bases and the J segment 5 bases; nucleotides outside the gene matches: 8. The CDR3, as DNA: TGTGCCAGCAGCTTAATAAGGGGGCCGGGGACTGAAGCTTTCTTT. This encodes CASSLIRGPGTEAFF.

The chain has TRBV28 and TRBJ1-2, with 7 nucleotides matching TRBD1. V was clipped by 7 bases and J by 3 bases; unmatched bases: 8. CDR3 length: 14 residues. The germline V gene encodes CDR1 MDHEN and CDR2 SYDVKM. The CDR3 protein is CASIPLGTDYGYTF. DNA of the CDR3: TGTGCCAGCATCCCTCTCGGGACAGACTATGGCTACACCTTC.

The chain uses TRBV7-2 and TRBJ1-5, with 9 bases identical to TRBD1. Germline assignment: CDR1 SGHTA and CDR2 FQGNSA. The CDR3 is 15 amino acids. Trimming cost V 5 bases and J 4 bases; bases outside gene matches: 6. The chain's CDR3 is CASSNTGGKNQPQHF. The CDR3 region has the DNA TGTGCCAGCAGCAATACAGGGGGCAAGAATCAGCCCCAGCATTTT.

DNA for the CDR3: TGCGCCAGCAGCCCCCAAGGGGGGACAGGGTTAAGCGAGCAGTACTTC. Amino acids: CASSPQGGTGLSEQYF. The chain combines TRBV5-1 with TRBJ2-7; the match to TRBD1 covers 9 bases. Trimming took 4 bases from V and 6 from J; bases not matched to a gene: 14. The CDR3 covers 16 residues. Germline loops: CDR1 SGHRS, CDR2 YFSETQ.

The chain couples TRBV6-5 to TRBJ2-7; 10 nucleotides align to TRBD1. The germline CDR1 and CDR2 sequences are MNHEY and SVGAGI. The junction had 4 bases not matched to a gene; V was cut back by 6 bases and J by 2 bases. The CDR3 length is 14 residues. The CDR3 here is CASRSGTGAYEQYF. The CDR3 coding sequence is TGTGCCAGCAGATCCGGGACAGGGGCCTACGAGCAGTACTTC.

The J gene is TRBJ2-7, the V gene TRBV7-3; 9 positions agree with TRBD1. Germline assignment: CDR1 SGHTA and CDR2 FQGTGA. The CDR3 covers 15 residues. Trimming removed 5 bases from V and 6 bases from J; junction bases left unmatched: 11. The CDR3 region is CASSRNRGRDSEQYF. DNA for the CDR3: TGTGCCAGCAGCCGAAACAGGGGGCGCGACTCCGAGCAGTACTTC.

This clone was recorded only once. The chain couples TRBV7-9 to TRBJ2-3; 7 bases agree with TRBD2. V was pared by 0 bases and J by 2 bases, with 5 bases of the junction left unmatched. CDR3 length: 16 residues. Germline CDR1 SEHNR, CDR2 FQNEAQ (reference sequence). The CDR3 spells CASSLASLADTDTQYF. CDR3 sequence (DNA): TGTGCCAGCAGCTTAGCCTCTCTAGCGGACACAGATACGCAGTATTTT.

This chain uses TRBV5-1 with TRBJ2-1, with 9 nucleotides matching TRBD2. V dropped 0 bases and J dropped 5; count of bases not matched to a gene: 9. Germline V gene sequence: CDR1 SGHRS, CDR2 YFSETQ. The CDR3 totals 17 residues. The CDR3: CASSLVAGGPLNNEQFF. The CDR3 coding sequence is TGCGCCAGCAGCTTGGTCGCGGGAGGGCCATTGAACAATGAGCAGTTCTTC.

The gene calls are TRBV5-1 and TRBJ2-2; D perhaps matches TRBD1 (5 bases). V was clipped by 0 bases and J by 2 bases, with 11 bases between them. The CDR3 runs 16 residues. Germline V gives CDR1 SGHRS, CDR2 YFSETQ. CDR3 amino acids: CASSLARTRNTGELFF. For the CDR3, the DNA is TGCGCCAGCAGCTTGGCCCGGACACGCAACACCGGGGAGCTGTTTTTT.

In nucleotides, the CDR3 is TGTGCCACCAGCAGAGGGTCTAGCGAGAACAATGAGCAGTTCTTC. It specifies CATSRGSSENNEQFF. This rearrangement joins TRBV15 to TRBJ2-1; D might be TRBD2 (6 bases). The CDR3 consists of 15 residues. Germline CDR1 is LNHNV and CDR2 is YYDKDF (reference sequence). The germline V and J ends were trimmed by 1 base and 5 bases, with 12 bases remaining between them.

The chain is built from TRBV29-1 and TRBJ2-2; perhaps TRBD1 as D (6 bases). The CDR3 covers 14 residues. Germline values: CDR1 SQVTM, CDR2 ANQGSEA. Deletions cut 5 bases from V and 7 bases from J, with 17 bases between. CDR3 nucleotide sequence: TGCAGCGTTCGGACGGCAGGGGTCGGCGGGGAGCTGTTTTTT. This codes for CSVRTAGVGGELFF.

The chain links TRBV6-5 to TRBJ2-6; D is possibly TRBD2 (6 bases). The V end was cut by 2 bases, the J end by 1 base, with 9 bases between. From germline, CDR1 is MNHEY and CDR2 SVGAGI. The CDR3 has 16 residues. This chain's CDR3 is CASSYGGNSGANVLTF. The CDR3 coding sequence is TGTGCCAGCAGTTACGGGGGGAATTCTGGGGCCAACGTCCTGACTTTC.

Notes on this clone: An end of the junction differs from the germline gene, which may be a read error. This rearrangement joins TRBV19 to TRBJ2-7, with TRBD2 identical over 7 bases. The CDR3 sequence is 12 residues long. Germline loops: CDR1 LNHDA, CDR2 SQIVND (reference sequence). The CDR3 bases are TGTGCCAGTAGTAGCCCCCGGGTCTCGGGGGGCTTC. Its translation: CASSSPRVSGGF.

This clone was detected a few times. The gene calls are TRBV25-1 and TRBJ1-2; 8 bases align to TRBD1. CDR3 size: 14 residues. Per germline, CDR1 MGHDK and CDR2 SYGVNS. V was clipped by 6 bases and J by 4 bases; unmatched bases: 7. The CDR3 DNA reads TGTGCCAGCAGGGCAGGGGGCCCTCCCTATGGCTACACCTTC. Amino acid sequence: CASRAGGPPYGYTF.

V gene TRBV14 combines with J gene TRBJ2-1; tentatively, D is TRBD2 (6 bases). Between the trimmed V and J ends, which lost 4 bases and 9 bases, there was a span of 13 bases. The germline CDR1 and CDR2 sequences are SGHDN and FVKESK. This CDR3 is 13 amino acids long. The CDR3 sequence is CASSLVGGVEQFF. DNA of the CDR3: TGTGCCAGCAGCCTCGTGGGGGGTGTTGAGCAGTTCTTC.

The chain recombines TRBV4-1 with TRBJ1-5; D ambiguous. The CDR3 spans 14 residues. CDR1 and CDR2 (germline): MGHRA, YSYEKL. With 1 base removed from V and 4 bases from J, the gap between germline ends came to 8 bases. The CDR3 reads CASSQAAGNQPQHF. CDR3 DNA: TGCGCCAGCAGCCAAGCGGCGGGGAATCAGCCCCAGCATTTT.

This sequence joins TRBV28 and TRBJ2-7, with D perhaps TRBD2 (6 bases). CDR3 length: 12 residues. The germline V gene has CDR1 MDHEN and CDR2 SYDVKM. Trimming removed 11 bases at V and 4 bases at J, with 15 bases between. This chain's CDR3 is CAGGRRGYEQYF. The DNA for the CDR3 is TGTGCCGGGGGGAGAAGGGGTTACGAGCAGTACTTC.

The chain carries TRBV10-3 and TRBJ1-5, with TRBD1 matching over 9 bases. CDR1 and CDR2 (germline): ENHRY, SYGVKD. J lost 4 bases, V lost 2 bases, and 3 bases had no gene match. This CDR3 contains 15 residues. Here the CDR3 reads CAISERGTGNQPQHF. For the CDR3, the DNA is TGTGCCATCAGTGAGCGAGGGACAGGGAATCAGCCCCAGCATTTT.

The V gene is TRBV5-1, the J gene TRBJ1-2; 7 positions agree with TRBD1. The J segment lost 4 bases and the V segment lost 4 bases, leaving 7 bases of the junction unmatched. CDR1 and CDR2 from the germline V gene are SGHRS and YFSETQ. CDR3 length: 14 residues. CDR3 protein: CASSREGQTYGYTF. CDR3 in DNA: TGCGCCAGCAGCCGTGAGGGACAGACCTATGGCTACACCTTC. The variable domain in full, completed from reference TRBV5-1 and TRBJ1-2, reads KAGVTQTPRYLIKTRGQQVTLSCSPISGHRSVSWYQQTPGQGLQFLFEYFSETQRNKGNFPGRFSGRQFSNSRSEMNVSTLELGDSALYLCASSREGQTYGYTFGSGTRLTVV.

The J gene is TRBJ2-3, the V gene TRBV6-5; no firm D call. V dropped 4 bases and J dropped 0 bases, with 5 bases sitting between them. Germline loops: CDR1 MNHEY, CDR2 SVGAGI. The CDR3 totals 13 residues. This CDR3 is CASSSSSTDTQYF. CDR3 sequence (DNA): TGTGCCAGCAGTTCGTCTAGCACAGATACGCAGTATTTT.

The V and J genes are TRBV6-5 and TRBJ1-1, with 10 bases that match TRBD1. The ends lost 6 bases at V and 6 bases at J; junction bases unmatched: 7. The CDR3 runs 14 residues. Germline V lookup: CDR1 MNHEY, CDR2 SVGAGI. The CDR3 is CASSRGQGLAEAFF. The CDR3 DNA reads as TGTGCCAGCAGCCGGGGACAGGGGTTAGCTGAAGCTTTCTTT.

V usage is TRBV7-9 and J usage is TRBJ2-7; 7 bases are a match to TRBD2. The V gene's germline CDR1 is SEHNR and CDR2 FQNEAQ (reference sequence). The CDR3 contains 17 residues. With V trimmed by 2 bases and J by 2 bases, 12 bases remained unmatched. The CDR3 bases are TGTGCCAGCAGCTTAATCCCCGGCAGGAGCGGGGCCTACGAGCAGTACTTC. Its translation is CASSLIPGRSGAYEQYF.

A single count supports this clone. The chain links TRBV11-3 to TRBJ2-3; D might be TRBD1 (5 bases). The CDR3 is made up of 13 amino acids. Germline loops: CDR1 SGHNT, CDR2 YENEEA. With 4 bases removed from V and 3 bases from J, the gap between germline ends came to 8 bases. This CDR3 reads CASSSYRTDTQYF. Written as DNA, the CDR3 is TGTGCCAGCAGCTCCTACAGGACAGATACGCAGTATTTT.

This clone appeared a few times. The chain combines TRBV23-1 with TRBJ1-1; 9 bases agree with TRBD1. TRBV23-1 is reported as an ORF; its role is uncertain. Losses at the gene ends were 7 bases for V and 1 base for J; bases not matched to a gene: 25. The CDR3 sequence is 21 residues long. The CDR3 loop is CASKTLITGTGNGEKNTEAFF. CDR3 coding DNA: TGCGCCAGCAAGACCCTTATCACTGGGACAGGGAACGGGGAAAAGAACACTGAAGCTTTCTTT.